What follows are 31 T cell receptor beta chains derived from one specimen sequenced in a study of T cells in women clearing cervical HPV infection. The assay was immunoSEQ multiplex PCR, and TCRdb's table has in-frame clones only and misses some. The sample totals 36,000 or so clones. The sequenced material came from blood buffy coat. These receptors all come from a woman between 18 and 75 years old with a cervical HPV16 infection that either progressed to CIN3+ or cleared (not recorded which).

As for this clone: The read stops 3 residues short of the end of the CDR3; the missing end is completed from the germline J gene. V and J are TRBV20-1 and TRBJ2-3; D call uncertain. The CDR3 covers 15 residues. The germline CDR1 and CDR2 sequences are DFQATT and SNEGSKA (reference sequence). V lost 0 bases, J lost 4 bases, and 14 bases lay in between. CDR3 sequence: CSAREILGFADTQYF. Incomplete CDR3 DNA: TGCAGTGCTAGAGAAATCCTCGGTTTCGCAGATACG.

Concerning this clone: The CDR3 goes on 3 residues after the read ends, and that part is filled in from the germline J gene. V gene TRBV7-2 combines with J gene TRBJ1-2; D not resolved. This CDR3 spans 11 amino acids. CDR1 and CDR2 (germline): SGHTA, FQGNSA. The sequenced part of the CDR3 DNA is TGTGCCACCAGACGAGGGCGAGGC. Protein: CATRRGRG. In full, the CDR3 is CATRRGRGYTF.

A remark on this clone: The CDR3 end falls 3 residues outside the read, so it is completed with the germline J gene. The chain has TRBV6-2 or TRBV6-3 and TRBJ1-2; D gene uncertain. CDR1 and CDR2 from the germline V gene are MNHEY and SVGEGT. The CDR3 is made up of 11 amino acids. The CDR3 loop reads CASSYMTDYTF. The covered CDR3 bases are TGTGCCAGCAGTTACATGACTGAC.

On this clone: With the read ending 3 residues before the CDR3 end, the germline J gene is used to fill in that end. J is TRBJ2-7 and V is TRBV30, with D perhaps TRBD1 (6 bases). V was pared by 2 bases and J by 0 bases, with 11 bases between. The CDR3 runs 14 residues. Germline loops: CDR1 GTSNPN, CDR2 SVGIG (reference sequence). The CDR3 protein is CAWSRNRVSYEQYF. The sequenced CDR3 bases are TGTGCCTGGAGTCGGAACAGGGTCTCCTACGAG.

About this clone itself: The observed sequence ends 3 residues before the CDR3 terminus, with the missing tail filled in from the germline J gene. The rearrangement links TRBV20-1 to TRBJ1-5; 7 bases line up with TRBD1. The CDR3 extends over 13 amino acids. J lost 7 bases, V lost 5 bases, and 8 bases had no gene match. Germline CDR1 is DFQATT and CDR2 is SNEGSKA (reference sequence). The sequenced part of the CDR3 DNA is TGCAGTGCTCGGACAGGTGTGTACCAGCCC. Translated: CSARTGVYQP. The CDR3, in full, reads CSARTGVYQPQHF.

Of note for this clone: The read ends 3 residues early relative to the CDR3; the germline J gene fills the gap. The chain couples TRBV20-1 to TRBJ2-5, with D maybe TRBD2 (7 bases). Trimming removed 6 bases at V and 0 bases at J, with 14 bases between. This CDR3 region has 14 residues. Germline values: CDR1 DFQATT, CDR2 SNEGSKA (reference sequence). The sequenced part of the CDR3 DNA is TGCAGTGCAGGGAGGGACACCGACCAAGAGACC. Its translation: CSAGRDTDQET. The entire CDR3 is CSAGRDTDQETQYF.

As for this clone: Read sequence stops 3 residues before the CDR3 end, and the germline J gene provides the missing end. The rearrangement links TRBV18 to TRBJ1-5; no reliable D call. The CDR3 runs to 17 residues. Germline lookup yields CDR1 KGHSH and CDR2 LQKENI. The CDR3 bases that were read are TGTGCCAGCTCACCTCGCCCTAGCGGGTCTAGCACAGATCCC. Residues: CASSPRPSGSSTDP. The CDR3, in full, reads CASSPRPSGSSTDPQHF.

The DNA read from the CDR3 is TGTGCCAGCAGCTTAACTAGCGGGTACCAAGAGACC. It translates to CASSLTSGYQET. The whole CDR3 protein is CASSLTSGYQETQYF. The chain couples TRBV11-2 to TRBJ2-5; 9 bases map to TRBD2. Sequencing ends 3 residues short of the CDR3 end; the germline J gene provides the rest. The CDR3 is 15 residues long. J gave up 0 bases and V 2 bases, and 1 base lay outside the gene matches. Germline V lookup: CDR1 SGHAT, CDR2 FQNNGV.

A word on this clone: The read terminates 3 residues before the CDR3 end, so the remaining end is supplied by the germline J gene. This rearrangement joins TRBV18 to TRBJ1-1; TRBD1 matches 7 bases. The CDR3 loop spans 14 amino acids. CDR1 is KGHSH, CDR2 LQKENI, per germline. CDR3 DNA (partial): TGTGCCAGCTCACCCTTACAGGGGCAAGAGACA. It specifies CASSPLQGQET. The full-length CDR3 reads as CASSPLQGQETAFF.

CDR3 amino acids: CASSPPGGGGDTQYF. Partial CDR3 DNA: TGTGCCAGCTCACCCCCCGGCGGGGGAGGAGATACG. V and J are TRBV18 and TRBJ2-3, with 7 positions matching TRBD2. The sequenced fragment ends 3 residues before the CDR3 boundary, so the rest is inferred from the germline J gene. Trimming removed 3 bases from V and 5 bases from J; junction bases left unmatched: 8. The germline CDR1 and CDR2 sequences are KGHSH and LQKENI. This CDR3 contains 15 residues.

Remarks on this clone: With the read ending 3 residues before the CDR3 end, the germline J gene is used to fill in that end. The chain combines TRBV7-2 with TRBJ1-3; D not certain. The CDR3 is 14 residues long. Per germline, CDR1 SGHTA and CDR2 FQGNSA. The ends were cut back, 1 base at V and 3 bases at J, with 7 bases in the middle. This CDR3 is CASSLVAGGNTIYF. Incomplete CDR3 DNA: TGTGCCAGCAGCTTAGTGGCGGGTGGAAACACC.

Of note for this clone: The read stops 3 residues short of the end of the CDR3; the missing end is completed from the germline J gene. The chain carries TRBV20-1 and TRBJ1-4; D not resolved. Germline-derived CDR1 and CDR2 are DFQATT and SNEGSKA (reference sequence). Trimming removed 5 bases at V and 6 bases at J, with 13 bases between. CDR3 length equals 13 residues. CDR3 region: CSAFTGSDEKLFF. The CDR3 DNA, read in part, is TGCAGTGCTTTCACCGGGTCTGATGAAAAA.

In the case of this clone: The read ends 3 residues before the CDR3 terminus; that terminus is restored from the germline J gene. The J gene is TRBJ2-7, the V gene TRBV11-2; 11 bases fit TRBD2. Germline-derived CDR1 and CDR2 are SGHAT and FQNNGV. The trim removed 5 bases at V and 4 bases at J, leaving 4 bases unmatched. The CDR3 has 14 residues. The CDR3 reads CASSTTSGGYEQYF. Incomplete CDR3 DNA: TGTGCCAGCAGCACCACTAGCGGGGGTTACGAG.

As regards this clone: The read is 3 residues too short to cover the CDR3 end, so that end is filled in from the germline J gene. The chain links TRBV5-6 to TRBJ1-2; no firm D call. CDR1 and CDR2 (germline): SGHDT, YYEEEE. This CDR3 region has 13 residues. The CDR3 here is CASSFPAGNPYTF. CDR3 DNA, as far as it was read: TGTGCCAGCAGCTTCCCCGCAGGAAATCCC. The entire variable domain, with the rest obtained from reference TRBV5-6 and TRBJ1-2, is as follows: DAGVTQSPTHLIKTRGQQVTLRCSPKSGHDTVSWYQQALGQGPQFIFQYYEEEERQRGNFPDRFSGHQFPNYSSELNVNALLLGDSALYLCASSFPAGNPYTFGSGTRLTVV.

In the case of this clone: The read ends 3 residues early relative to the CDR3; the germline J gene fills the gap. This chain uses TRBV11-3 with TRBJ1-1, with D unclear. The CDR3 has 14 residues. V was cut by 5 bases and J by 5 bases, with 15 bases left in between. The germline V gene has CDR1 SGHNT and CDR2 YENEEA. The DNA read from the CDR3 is TGTGCCAGCAGCCCCAATGGAGGCAGGACTGAA. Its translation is CASSPNGGRTE. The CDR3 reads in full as CASSPNGGRTEAFF.

The part of the CDR3 DNA that was read is TGCGCCAGCTGTGATTCTCCAGGCAATCAGCCC. Translated, it gives CASCDSPGNQP. The full CDR3 protein reads CASCDSPGNQPQHF. The rearrangement uses TRBV5-1 and TRBJ1-5, with no clear D. The sequence runs out 3 residues before the end of the CDR3; the remainder is reconstructed from the germline J gene. Trimming stripped 7 bases from V and 2 bases from J, with 13 bases between. Per germline, CDR1 SGHRS and CDR2 YFSETQ. The CDR3 runs to 14 residues.

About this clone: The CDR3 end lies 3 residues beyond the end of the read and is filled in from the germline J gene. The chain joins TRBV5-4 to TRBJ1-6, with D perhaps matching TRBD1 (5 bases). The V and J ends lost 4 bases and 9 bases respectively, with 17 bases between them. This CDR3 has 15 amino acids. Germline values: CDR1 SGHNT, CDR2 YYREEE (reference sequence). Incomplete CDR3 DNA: TGTGCCAGCAGCCCCGACAGATTTGATTCTTCACCC. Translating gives CASSPDRFDSSP. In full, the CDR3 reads CASSPDRFDSSPLHF. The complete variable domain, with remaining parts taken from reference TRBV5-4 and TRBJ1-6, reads ETGVTQSPTHLIKTRGQQVTLRCSSQSGHNTVSWYQQALGQGPQFIFQYYREEENGRGNFPPRFSGLQFPNYSSELNVNALELDDSALYLCASSPDRFDSSPLHFGNGTRLTVT.

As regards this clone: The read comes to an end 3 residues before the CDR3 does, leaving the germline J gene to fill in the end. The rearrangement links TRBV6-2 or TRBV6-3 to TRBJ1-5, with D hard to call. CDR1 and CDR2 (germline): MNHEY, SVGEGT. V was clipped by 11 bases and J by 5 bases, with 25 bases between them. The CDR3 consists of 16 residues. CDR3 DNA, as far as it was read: TGTGCCCCGCGTCGCAACCGTGGAGGGCGTGATCAGCCC. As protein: CAPRRNRGGRDQP. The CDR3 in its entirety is CAPRRNRGGRDQPQHF.

The CDR3 region is CSALNPRGASGGANIQYF. The part of the CDR3 DNA that was read is TGCAGTGCTTTAAACCCGAGGGGGGCTAGCGGGGGGGCCAACATT. This chain links TRBV20-1 with TRBJ2-4, with TRBD2 matching 12 bases. The sequenced fragment ends 3 residues before the CDR3 boundary, so the rest is inferred from the germline J gene. CDR1 is DFQATT and CDR2 is SNEGSKA in the germline V gene (reference sequence). The CDR3 is made up of 18 amino acids. Trimming removed 5 bases from V and 7 bases from J; junction bases left unmatched: 18.

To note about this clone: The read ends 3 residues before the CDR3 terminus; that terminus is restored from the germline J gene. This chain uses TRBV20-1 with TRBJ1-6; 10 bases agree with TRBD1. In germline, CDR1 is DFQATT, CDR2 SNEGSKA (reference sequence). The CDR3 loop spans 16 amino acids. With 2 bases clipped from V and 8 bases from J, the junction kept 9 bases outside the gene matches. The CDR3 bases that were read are TGCAGTGCTAGACCCTCTTCGGGACAGGGGCATTCACCC. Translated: CSARPSSGQGHSP. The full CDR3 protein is CSARPSSGQGHSPLHF.

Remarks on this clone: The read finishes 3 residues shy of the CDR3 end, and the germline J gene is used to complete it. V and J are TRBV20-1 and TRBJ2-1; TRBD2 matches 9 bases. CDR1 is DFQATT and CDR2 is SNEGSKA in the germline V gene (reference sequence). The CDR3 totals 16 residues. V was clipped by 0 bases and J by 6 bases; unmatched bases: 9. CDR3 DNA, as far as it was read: TGCAGTGCTAGAGAGGAGGGAAGCGGGGGGCTCAATGAG. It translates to CSAREEGSGGLNE. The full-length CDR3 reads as CSAREEGSGGLNEQFF.

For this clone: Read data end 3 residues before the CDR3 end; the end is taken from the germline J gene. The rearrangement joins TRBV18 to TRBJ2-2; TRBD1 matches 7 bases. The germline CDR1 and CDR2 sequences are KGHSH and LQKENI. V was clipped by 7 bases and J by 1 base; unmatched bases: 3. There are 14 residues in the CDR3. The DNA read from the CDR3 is TGTGCCAGCTGCCGGGACAGGAACACCGGGGAG. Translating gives CASCRDRNTGE. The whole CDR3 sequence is CASCRDRNTGELFF.

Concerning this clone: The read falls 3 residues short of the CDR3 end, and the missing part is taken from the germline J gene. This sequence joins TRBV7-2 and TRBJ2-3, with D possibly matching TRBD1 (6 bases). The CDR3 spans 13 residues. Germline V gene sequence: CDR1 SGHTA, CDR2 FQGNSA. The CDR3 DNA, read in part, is TGTGCCAGCAGCTTACAGGGGCGAGAGACG. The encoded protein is CASSLQGRET. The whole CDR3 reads CASSLQGRETQYF.

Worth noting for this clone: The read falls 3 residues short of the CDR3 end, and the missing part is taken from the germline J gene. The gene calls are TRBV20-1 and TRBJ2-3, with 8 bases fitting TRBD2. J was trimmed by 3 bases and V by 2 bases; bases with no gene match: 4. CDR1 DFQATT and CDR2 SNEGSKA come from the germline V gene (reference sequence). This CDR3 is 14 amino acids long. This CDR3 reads CSARTSGATDTQYF. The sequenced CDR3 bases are TGCAGTGCTAGAACTAGCGGAGCAACAGATACG.

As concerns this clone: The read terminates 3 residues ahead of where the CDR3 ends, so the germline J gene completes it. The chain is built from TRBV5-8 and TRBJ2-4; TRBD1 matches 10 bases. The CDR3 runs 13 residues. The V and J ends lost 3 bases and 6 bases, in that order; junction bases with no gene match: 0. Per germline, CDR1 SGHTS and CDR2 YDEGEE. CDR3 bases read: TGTGCCAGCAGCTGGGACAGGGGAAACATT. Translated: CASSWDRGNI. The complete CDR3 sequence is CASSWDRGNIQYF.

The CDR3 loop is CASSDRAQETQYF. The DNA read from the CDR3 is TGTGCCAGCAGCGACAGGGCCCAAGAGACC. V and J are TRBV5-4 and TRBJ2-5, with 7 bases lining up with TRBD1. The CDR3 goes on 3 residues after the read ends, and that part is filled in from the germline J gene. CDR3 length: 13 amino acids. V was pared by 4 bases and J by 1 base, with 1 base of the junction left unmatched. Germline V gene sequence: CDR1 SGHNT, CDR2 YYREEE (reference sequence).

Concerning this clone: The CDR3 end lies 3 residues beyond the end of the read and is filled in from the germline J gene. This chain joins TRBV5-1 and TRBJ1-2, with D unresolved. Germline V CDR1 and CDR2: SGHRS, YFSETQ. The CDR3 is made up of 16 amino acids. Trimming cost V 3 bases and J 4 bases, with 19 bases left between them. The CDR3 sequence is CASSSGGGERSYGYTF. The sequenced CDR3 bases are TGCGCCAGCAGCTCGGGCGGCGGGGAGAGAAGCTATGGC. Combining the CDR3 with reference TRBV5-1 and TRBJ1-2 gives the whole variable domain KAGVTQTPRYLIKTRGQQVTLSCSPISGHRSVSWYQQTPGQGLQFLFEYFSETQRNKGNFPGRFSGRQFSNSRSEMNVSTLELGDSALYLCASSSGGGERSYGYTFGSGTRLTVV.

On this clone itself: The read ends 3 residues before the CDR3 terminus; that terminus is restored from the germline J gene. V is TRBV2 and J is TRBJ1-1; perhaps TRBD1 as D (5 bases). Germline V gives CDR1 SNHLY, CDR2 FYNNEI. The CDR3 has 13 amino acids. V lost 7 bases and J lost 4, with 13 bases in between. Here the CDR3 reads CASTKGEGTEAFF. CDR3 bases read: TGTGCCAGCACCAAAGGGGAGGGCACTGAA.

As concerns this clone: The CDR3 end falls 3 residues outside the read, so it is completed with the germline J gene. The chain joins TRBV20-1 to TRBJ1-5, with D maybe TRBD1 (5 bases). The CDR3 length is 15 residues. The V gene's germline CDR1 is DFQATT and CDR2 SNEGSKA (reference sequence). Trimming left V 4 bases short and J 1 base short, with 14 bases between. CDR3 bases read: TGCAGTGCTACTTATGGGGCCAGCAGCAATCAGCCC. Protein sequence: CSATYGASSNQP. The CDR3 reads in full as CSATYGASSNQPQHF.

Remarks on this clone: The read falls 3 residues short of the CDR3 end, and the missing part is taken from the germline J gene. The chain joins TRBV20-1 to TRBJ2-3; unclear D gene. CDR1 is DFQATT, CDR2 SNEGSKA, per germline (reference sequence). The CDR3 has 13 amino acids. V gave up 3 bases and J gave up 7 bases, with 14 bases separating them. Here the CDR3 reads CSARGEGPNTQYF. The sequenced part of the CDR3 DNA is TGCAGTGCTAGGGGTGAAGGGCCTAATACG.

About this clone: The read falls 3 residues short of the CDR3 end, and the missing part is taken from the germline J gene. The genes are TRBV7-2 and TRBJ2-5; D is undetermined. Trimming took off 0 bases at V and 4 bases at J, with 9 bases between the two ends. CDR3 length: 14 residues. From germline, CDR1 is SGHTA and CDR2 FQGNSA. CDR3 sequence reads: CASSLAGVVETQYF. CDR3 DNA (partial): TGTGCCAGCAGCTTAGCGGGCGTGGTAGAGACC.